The sequence of this TCR beta chain was determined in a study of T cell responses to AZD1222 COVID-19 vaccine. Study findings and constraints: Donors, mostly white British, included more females; clonal diversity was possibly underestimated. Unmutated variant regions are reportedly targeted by nearly half of spike-specific TCRs. The CD4 TCRs associated with vaccination extended across spike and predominated at 160-218 and 743-854.

Germline CDR1 SGHTS, CDR2 YDEGEE. The CDR3 has 12 residues. Deletions cut 1 base from V and 7 bases from J, with 6 bases between. Regarding this clone: Antigen specificity is unknown.

Measured with immunoSEQ multiplex PCR; TCRdb has only the in-frame clones, and not every one. The profile shows about 130,000 clones, around 90% of them singletons. V and J are TRBV5-8 and TRBJ2-1; D is undetermined. The sequenced sample was peripheral blood, obtained on day 0 of MenACWY control vaccination. The receptor comes from an adult in good health. The CDR3 DNA follows: TGTGCCAGCAGCTTGTTGTGGAATGAGCAGTTCTTC. Translating gives CASSLLWNEQFF.